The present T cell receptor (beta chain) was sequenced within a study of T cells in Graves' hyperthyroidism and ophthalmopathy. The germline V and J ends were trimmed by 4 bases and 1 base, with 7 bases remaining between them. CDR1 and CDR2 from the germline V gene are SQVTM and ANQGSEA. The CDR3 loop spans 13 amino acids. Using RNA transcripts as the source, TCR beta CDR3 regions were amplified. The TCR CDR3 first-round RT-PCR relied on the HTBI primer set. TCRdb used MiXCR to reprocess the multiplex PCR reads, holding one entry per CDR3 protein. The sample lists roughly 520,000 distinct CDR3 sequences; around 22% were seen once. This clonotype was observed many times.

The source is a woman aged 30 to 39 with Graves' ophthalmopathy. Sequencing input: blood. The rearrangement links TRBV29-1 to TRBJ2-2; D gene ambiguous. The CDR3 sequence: CSVGHLNTGELFF. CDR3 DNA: TGCAGCGTTGGACACTTGAACACCGGGGAGCTGTTTTTT.